This T cell receptor (beta chain) was recorded in a study of blood T cell repertoires in COVID-19. Study background: The cDNA or gDNA used as material had been derived from T cells, B-cell-depleted T cells, or PBMCs.

In the original workflow: Amplifying reference gene primers gave estimates of nucleated cell counts. Sequenced by immunoSEQ multiplex PCR; TCRdb stores in-frame clones only, minus some. V and J calls and clone size are copied from that table; D and trimming were computed from the DNA. The sample holds 300,000 to 350,000 clones, about four fifths seen once. The length of the CDR3 is 14 residues. J gave up 6 bases and V 6 bases, and 7 bases lay outside the gene matches. Germline-derived CDR1 and CDR2 are ENHRY and SYGVKD. There are a few counts of this clone. The genes are TRBV10-3 and TRBJ2-2, with 7 bases identical to TRBD1. This receptor was identified in a man aged 25 to 45 with active or convalescent COVID-19. The sample consisted of peripheral blood. The CDR3 sequence: CAIRQGWMAGELFF. The DNA of the CDR3 is TGTGCCATCAGACAGGGGTGGATGGCCGGGGAGCTGTTTTTT.